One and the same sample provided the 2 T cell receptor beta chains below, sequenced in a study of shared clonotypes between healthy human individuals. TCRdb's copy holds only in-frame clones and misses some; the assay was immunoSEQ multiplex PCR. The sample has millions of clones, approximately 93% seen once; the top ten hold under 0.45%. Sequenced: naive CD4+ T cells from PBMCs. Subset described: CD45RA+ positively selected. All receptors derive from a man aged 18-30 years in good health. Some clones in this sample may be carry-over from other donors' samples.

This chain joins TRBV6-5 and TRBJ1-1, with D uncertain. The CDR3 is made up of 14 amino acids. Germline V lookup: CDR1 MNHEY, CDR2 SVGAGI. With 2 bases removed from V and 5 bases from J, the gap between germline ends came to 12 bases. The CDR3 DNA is TGTGCCAGCAGTTACGGACCGAGACAAACTGAAGCTTTCTTT. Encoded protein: CASSYGPRQTEAFF.

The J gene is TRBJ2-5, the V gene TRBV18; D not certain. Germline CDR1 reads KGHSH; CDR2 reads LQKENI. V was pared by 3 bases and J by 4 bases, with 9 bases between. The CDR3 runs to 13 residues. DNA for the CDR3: TGTGCCAGCTCACCCGGCCCCCCAGAGACCCAGTACTTC. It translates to CASSPGPPETQYF.